The count of the clone carrying this TCR beta chain is one. The CDR3 covers 15 residues. Germline V gene sequence: CDR1 LGHNT, CDR2 FRNRAP. The germline V and J ends were trimmed by 7 bases and 10 bases, with 23 bases remaining between them. This sample is drawn from a study of cytomegalovirus exposure and HLA in healthy donors. The PCR used 60 Vbeta and 13 Jbeta primers. In the source study's methods: An analysis that came later counted 80 million or so unique TCR beta chains, 10 million to 12 million shared. Sequencing was performed with immunoSEQ multiplex PCR; in TCRdb, only in-frame clones are kept and a portion is missing. The V and J calls and clone size were taken over from that table, and D and trimming were inferred from the DNA. The data contain 140,000 or so clones, under 90% of them singletons.

The specimen was PBMCs. The chain links TRBV12-5 to TRBJ2-1; D may be TRBD1 (6 bases). This receptor was taken from a boy aged 2 to 10 in good health and CMV-seronegative. The chain's CDR3 is CASAAATGPNSEQFF. The CDR3 DNA sequence: TGTGCTAGTGCCGCGGCGACAGGCCCGAATTCGGAGCAGTTCTTC.